The sample holds many counts of the clone carrying this T cell receptor beta chain. Its target is not known. The sample originates from a study of T cells in Graves' hyperthyroidism and ophthalmopathy. Study-wide results and limits: Within blood appeared most thyroid clonotypes that had expanded above 0.001.

Per the germline V gene, CDR1 is GTSNPN and CDR2 is SVGIG (reference sequence). The V and J ends lost 8 bases and 1 base respectively, with 14 bases between them. The CDR3 sequence is 13 residues long. Amplified regions were TCR beta CDR3 sequences from RNA transcripts. TCR CDR3 underwent first-round RT-PCR with the HTBI primer set. One entry per CDR3 protein, called by TCRdb with MiXCR from the multiplex PCR reads. The data show approximately 600,000 distinct CDR3 sequences, around 14% seen once. The chain joins TRBV30 to TRBJ1-1; D unclear. The origin of this receptor is a woman in her twenties or thirties with Graves' hyperthyroidism that later progressed to Graves' ophthalmopathy. Material for sequencing was blood. The chain's CDR3 is CAIGSPTNTEAFF. As DNA, the CDR3 is TGTGCCATAGGGTCGCCGACGAACACTGAAGCTTTCTTT. The full variable domain, its missing parts supplied by reference TRBV30 and TRBJ1-1, is SQTIHQWPATLVQPVGSPLSLECTVEGTSNPNLYWYRQAAGRGLQLLFYSVGIGQISSEVPQNLSASRPQDRQFILSSKKLLLSDSGFYLCAIGSPTNTEAFFGQGTRLTVV.